This TCR beta chain was sequenced for a study of cytomegalovirus exposure and HLA in healthy donors. Comment on this clone: What it binds is unknown.

From germline, CDR1 is SGHAT and CDR2 FQNNGV. With 1 base removed from V and 3 bases from J, the gap between germline ends came to 8 bases. The CDR3 is made up of 14 amino acids. PCR involved 60 Vbeta and 13 Jbeta primers. TCRdb's copy holds only in-frame clones and misses some; the assay was immunoSEQ multiplex PCR. The table lists about 150,000 clones, 81% of them singletons. Study results and limitations: According to the study, around 180 TCR beta chains were cytomegalovirus-associated.

Sequencing was carried out using PBMCs. This TCR was sampled from a man aged 50 to 59 in good health and CMV-seropositive. The genes are TRBV11-2 and TRBJ2-3; a possible D gene is TRBD1 (5 bases). This CDR3 reads CASSLGSGTDTQYF. The CDR3 bases are TGTGCCAGCAGCTTAGGGTCAGGGACAGATACGCAGTATTTT.